Sequencing of this TCR beta chain was carried out in a study of blood T cells in healthy people across ages. This CDR3 region has 16 residues. Per germline, CDR1 SGHRS and CDR2 YFSETQ. Trimming shortened V by 2 bases and J by 0 bases, and 11 bases separated the two germline ends. The authors ran a second PCR of about 6 to 11 cycles using a sample-barcoded 5' primer and a J-beta primer mix. Every sample gave at least 3 million paired-end reads containing CDR3. Via MiXCR, TCRdb re-called the 5' RACE reads, giving one row per CDR3 protein. Among approximately 810,000 distinct CDR3 sequences listed, under 40% were seen once.

This receptor was obtained from a man younger than 35 in good health. The sequencing sample was made of blood. The rearrangement joins TRBV5-1 to TRBJ1-4, with D perhaps TRBD1 (5 bases). The CDR3 loop is CASSFVGATTNEKLFF. The CDR3 DNA follows: TGCGCCAGCAGCTTCGTCGGGGCTACAACTAATGAAAAACTGTTTTTT. The variable domain in full, completed from reference TRBV5-1 and TRBJ1-4, reads KAGVTQTPRYLIKTRGQQVTLSCSPISGHRSVSWYQQTPGQGLQFLFEYFSETQRNKGNFPGRFSGRQFSNSRSEMNVSTLELGDSALYLCASSFVGATTNEKLFFGSGTQLSVL.